The text below deals with one T cell receptor beta chain. This entry comes from a study of glioma-infiltrating T cells after dendritic cell vaccination. CDR3 length equals 14 residues. CDR1 is SNHLY, CDR2 FYNNEI, per germline. Time point specified: after dendritic cell vaccination, including at tumor progression/relapse. Data came from immunoSEQ multiplex PCR; TCRdb stores just in-frame clones and leaves some out. The sample yields approximately 85,000 clones, 85% seen once. The chain is built from TRBV2 and TRBJ2-5; 9 bases line up with TRBD1. The J call is doubtful: the DNA matches TRBJ2-7 better. The material was blood, obtained after dendritic cell vaccination. The clonotype originates from a human donor with glioblastoma. The CDR3 sequence is CASSGRDRVGEQYF. DNA of the CDR3: TGTGCCAGCAGTGGCCGGGACAGGGTCGGCGAGCAGTACTTC.